This note documents a single T cell receptor (beta chain) sequence. Its antigen is unknown. This record comes from a study of T cells in tuberculosis. In the study overall: In South Africa, adults with active tuberculosis were compared with IGRA-negative and latently infected IGRA-positive adolescents.

TCRdb keeps only in-frame clones here, not all; method: immunoSEQ multiplex PCR. The sample lists about 32,000 clones, roughly 94% occurring once. The CDR3 runs 13 residues. Germline CDR1 SGHVS, CDR2 FNYEAQ. Trimming took 1 base from V and 5 from J, leaving 8 bases between them. Study findings and constraints: A GMM-specific repertoire classifier reached approximately 84% accuracy, AUROC under 0.95. Active tuberculosis TCR-alpha repertoires lay closer to GMM-specific TCRs than IGRA-negative controls, suggesting clonal expansion. Active tuberculosis patients had shorter CDR3-alpha; the beta difference was nonsignificant.

The clonotype comes from a donor aged 10 to 29 with latent tuberculosis or without tuberculosis infection. This chain connects TRBV7-6 to TRBJ2-5, with TRBD1 as a possible D gene (5 bases). The sample comprised PBMCs. CDR3 in DNA: TGTGCCAGCAGCTTAGGGACATGGGAGACCCAGTACTTC. Protein: CASSLGTWETQYF.